This T cell receptor beta chain comes out of a study of a mutant IDH1 vaccine in newly diagnosed glioma. Study summary: Mean patient age was about 40 years; approximately 62% were male and roughly 38% female. Every participant had undergone radiotherapy, temozolomide, or both before, and most underwent both.

About this clone itself: Its antigen is as yet unknown.

Using immunoSEQ multiplex PCR, the repertoire was profiled, and TCRdb retains in-frame clones only, with some absent. This table has under 80,000 clones, 80% to 90% appearing once. Findings and limits, study-wide: With respect to changes in top peripheral T cell clonotypes, pseudoprogression seemed unrelated.

Indicated time point: baseline, week 1 (first vaccination visit). Treatment defined: pre-vaccination baseline after standard-of-care therapy. Each of the donors came in with new WHO grade 3 or 4 astrocytomas that were IDH1-mutant and ATRX-lost. The trim removed 2 bases at V and 10 bases at J, leaving 9 bases unmatched. Germline loops: CDR1 MGHRA, CDR2 YSYEKL. CDR3 length equals 15 residues. This specimen was PBMCs, taken from a glioma patient treated with radiotherapy, temozolomide or both. This TCR was sampled from a man aged 25-40 years with glioma. V is TRBV4-1 and J is TRBJ2-1, with 9 bases aligning to TRBD1. CDR3 sequence (DNA): TGCGCCAGCAGCCAACCGGGACAGGGCTCTGGCGAGCAGTTCTTC. Protein sequence: CASSQPGQGSGEQFF.